A single sample gave rise to the 25 T cell receptor beta chains below, sequenced in a study of cytomegalovirus exposure and HLA in healthy donors. Researchers ran the PCR with 60 Vbeta and 13 Jbeta primers. Profiling relied on immunoSEQ multiplex PCR, and the TCRdb table lists in-frame clones only, not all of them. This sample has about 140,000 clones, with 79% found just once. The sample consisted of PBMCs. The receptors come from a female donor in good health and CMV-seronegative.

The V call is TRBV4-1, the J call TRBJ2-3, with 8 bases identical to TRBD2. This CDR3 contains 16 residues. Trimming removed 0 bases from V and 3 bases from J; junction bases left unmatched: 5. Germline lookup yields CDR1 MGHRA and CDR2 YSYEKL. CDR3 DNA sequence: TGCGCCAGCAGCCAAGATCCCAGCGGGAGTACAGATACGCAGTATTTT. Translating gives CASSQDPSGSTDTQYF.

V is TRBV7-8 and J is TRBJ2-1; 11 positions agree with TRBD2. Germline CDR1 is SGHVS and CDR2 is FQNEAQ. J gave up 5 bases and V 5 bases, and 5 bases lay outside the gene matches. The CDR3 is made up of 15 amino acids. The CDR3: CASSPQTSGNNEQFF. The CDR3 DNA is TGTGCCAGCAGCCCCCAGACTAGCGGGAACAATGAGCAGTTCTTC. Based on the CDR3 plus reference TRBV7-8 and TRBJ2-1, the full variable domain is GAGVSQSPRYKVAKRGQDVALRCDPISGHVSLFWYQQALGQGPEFLTYFQNEAQLDKSGLPSDRFFAERPEGSVSTLKIQRTQQEDSAVYLCASSPQTSGNNEQFFGPGTRLTVL.

The V and J genes are TRBV5-1 and TRBJ2-6; D not resolved. Trimming removed 1 base at V and 0 bases at J, with 11 bases between. Germline CDR1 and CDR2: SGHRS and YFSETQ. CDR3 length: 17 residues. CDR3 loop: CASSLHEQSSGANVLTF. The CDR3 DNA follows: TGCGCCAGCAGCTTGCATGAACAGAGCTCTGGGGCCAACGTCCTGACTTTC.

The chain employs TRBV11-2 and TRBJ2-7; no definite D call. The CDR3 sequence is 13 residues long. Trimming pared 1 base from V and 4 bases from J, leaving 8 bases between. Looked up from germline, CDR1 is SGHAT and CDR2 is FQNNGV. The CDR3 loop is CASSLGLNYEQYF. CDR3 in DNA: TGTGCCAGCAGCTTAGGACTCAATTACGAGCAGTACTTC.

V gene TRBV7-2 combines with J gene TRBJ1-3; D call uncertain. Trimming removed 5 bases from V and 1 base from J, with 12 bases in between. Germline CDR1 reads SGHTA; CDR2 reads FQGNSA. This CDR3 spans 15 amino acids. For the CDR3, the DNA is TGTGCCAGCAGCGGCGGGCCGAATTCTGGAAACACCATATATTTT. Protein sequence: CASSGGPNSGNTIYF.

The chain couples TRBV10-3 to TRBJ2-1, with TRBD1 matching 11 bases. The CDR3 runs 16 residues. CDR1 ENHRY and CDR2 SYGVKD come from the germline V gene. The V and J ends lost 7 bases and 7 bases, in that order; junction bases with no gene match: 12. The CDR3 region is CAIKASGTGGNNEQFF. The CDR3 nucleotides read TGTGCCATCAAGGCCTCCGGGACAGGGGGTAATAATGAGCAGTTCTTC.

The chain has TRBV9 and TRBJ2-1; TRBD2 matches 8 bases. CDR1 and CDR2 from the germline V gene are SGDLS and YYNGEE. V lost 0 bases and J lost 2; bases outside the gene matches: 4. This CDR3 spans 16 amino acids. The CDR3 DNA is TGTGCCAGCAGCGTAGTGTCAGCGGGAGCCTACAATGAGCAGTTCTTC. Its translation is CASSVVSAGAYNEQFF. The full variable domain, completed using reference TRBV9 and TRBJ2-1, is DSGVTQTPKHLITATGQRVTLRCSPRSGDLSVYWYQQSLDQGLQFLIQYYNGEERAKGNILERFSAQQFPDLHSELNLSSLELGDSALYFCASSVVSAGAYNEQFFGPGTRLTVL.

Only a few counts were recorded for this clone. The chain combines TRBV6-1 with TRBJ1-1; D possibly corresponds to TRBD1 (6 bases). The germline V gene encodes CDR1 MNHNS and CDR2 SASEGT. V was trimmed by 5 bases and J by 4 bases, leaving 11 bases between them. This CDR3 spans 13 amino acids. The CDR3 DNA is TGTGCCAGCAGTTTACAGGGTGGCACTGAAGCTTTCTTT. This codes for CASSLQGGTEAFF.

In DNA, the CDR3 is TGCGCCAGCAGCGCATCCAGGGGCGGCTACGAGCAGTACTTC. Protein: CASSASRGGYEQYF. The rearrangement uses TRBV5-1 and TRBJ2-7, with a tentative D call TRBD1 (6 bases). The CDR3 length is 14 residues. Looked up from germline, CDR1 is SGHRS and CDR2 is YFSETQ. V was cut by 4 bases and J by 3 bases, with 14 bases left in between.

In its sample, this clone was seen once. The rearrangement joins TRBV28 to TRBJ1-2; D uncertain. The CDR3 spans 12 residues. Per germline, CDR1 MDHEN and CDR2 SYDVKM. The ends were cut back, 3 bases at V and 5 bases at J, with 7 bases in the middle. The DNA for the CDR3 is TGTGCCAGCAGTTTGTTCGGTTATGGCTACACCTTC. This gives the protein CASSLFGYGYTF.

The J gene is TRBJ2-7, the V gene TRBV30, with TRBD1 identical over 8 bases. V lost 2 bases, J lost 5 bases, and 8 bases stayed unmatched. In germline, CDR1 is GTSNPN, CDR2 SVGIG (reference sequence). The CDR3 is 14 amino acids. The CDR3 loop is CAWSKGQAMNEQYF. The CDR3 DNA sequence: TGTGCCTGGAGTAAGGGACAGGCTATGAACGAGCAGTACTTC.

This clone was counted between two and nine times. The V and J genes are TRBV7-9 and TRBJ1-4, with D maybe TRBD1 (5 bases). The germline CDR1 and CDR2 sequences are SEHNR and FQNEAQ (reference sequence). There are 13 residues in the CDR3. The V end lost 11 bases, the J end lost 2 bases, and 12 bases lay between the germline ends. The CDR3 coding sequence is TGTGCCCTGGGGGGGTTGACTAATGAAAAACTGTTTTTT. Amino acid sequence: CALGGLTNEKLFF.

This chain's CDR3 is CAWSMTGTTYNSPLHF. The CDR3 DNA is TGTGCCTGGAGTATGACCGGGACAACCTATAATTCACCCCTCCACTTT. The chain combines TRBV30 with TRBJ1-6; possible D gene TRBD1, 6 bases. Trimming shortened V by 2 bases and J by 2 bases, and 13 bases separated the two germline ends. Germline V lookup: CDR1 GTSNPN, CDR2 SVGIG (reference sequence). CDR3 length: 16 residues.

The J gene is TRBJ1-5, the V gene TRBV10-3; D might be TRBD1 (5 bases). From germline, CDR1 is ENHRY and CDR2 SYGVKD. The ends were cut back, 1 base at V and 0 bases at J, with 10 bases in the middle. The CDR3 sequence is 16 residues long. This chain's CDR3 is CAISEYETVSNQPQHF. The CDR3 DNA follows: TGTGCCATCAGTGAGTACGAGACAGTTAGCAATCAGCCCCAGCATTTT.

The genes are TRBV5-1 and TRBJ2-6, with D tentatively TRBD1 (6 bases). Trimming shortened V by 3 bases and J by 1 base, and 11 bases separated the two germline ends. The germline CDR1 and CDR2 sequences are SGHRS and YFSETQ. The CDR3 covers 16 residues. CDR3 sequence (DNA): TGCGCCAGCAGCTACGGACAGACTTCTGGGGCCAACGTCCTGACTTTC. Translating it yields CASSYGQTSGANVLTF.

CDR3 residues: CASNPMGLFTEAFF. The DNA for the CDR3 is TGTGCCAGCAACCCGATGGGGCTATTCACTGAAGCTTTCTTT. This rearrangement joins TRBV2 to TRBJ1-1; the D gene is possibly TRBD1 (5 bases). The CDR3 is 14 amino acids. The V end was cut by 7 bases, the J end by 4 bases, with 16 bases between. Germline V gene sequence: CDR1 SNHLY, CDR2 FYNNEI.

V usage is TRBV9 and J usage is TRBJ2-1; 10 bases fit TRBD2. CDR1 is SGDLS and CDR2 is YYNGEE in the germline V gene. The CDR3 length is 15 residues. With 0 bases clipped from V and 9 bases from J, the junction kept 6 bases outside the gene matches. The CDR3 DNA reads as TGTGCCAGCAGCGTAGTTGCTAGCGGGAGCGTTGAGCAGTTCTTC. The encoded protein is CASSVVASGSVEQFF.

The V call is TRBV5-4, the J call TRBJ2-7, with 10 bases that match TRBD1. There are 14 residues in the CDR3. The trim removed 4 bases at V and 7 bases at J, leaving 8 bases unmatched. The V gene's germline CDR1 is SGHNT and CDR2 YYREEE (reference sequence). The CDR3 is CASSLEGQGDEQYF. In nucleotides, the CDR3 is TGTGCCAGCAGCCTCGAAGGACAGGGGGATGAGCAGTACTTC.

The rearrangement links TRBV7-2 to TRBJ2-5, with D unclear. Germline loops: CDR1 SGHTA, CDR2 FQGNSA. The CDR3 has 14 amino acids. V lost 1 base and J 7 bases, leaving 13 bases between the germline ends. The CDR3 spells CASSLVTLVGTQYF. The CDR3 bases are TGTGCCAGCAGCTTAGTGACCCTAGTTGGGACCCAGTACTTC. Combining the CDR3 with reference TRBV7-2 and TRBJ2-5 gives the whole variable domain GAGVSQSPSNKVTEKGKDVELRCDPISGHTALYWYRQSLGQGLEFLIYFQGNSAPDKSGLPSDRFSAERTGGSVSTLTIQRTQQEDSAVYLCASSLVTLVGTQYFGPGTRLLVL.

The J gene is TRBJ2-1, the V gene TRBV2; TRBD2 agrees at 12 bases. The CDR3 is 15 amino acids. Germline CDR1 SNHLY, CDR2 FYNNEI. The junction had 10 bases not matched to a gene; V was cut back by 6 bases and J by 10 bases. CDR3 loop: CASRVLAGGPLEQFF. DNA of the CDR3: TGTGCCAGCAGAGTCCTAGCGGGAGGGCCTTTGGAGCAGTTCTTC.

By proportion, this clone is medium-sized. The V and J genes are TRBV4-3 and TRBJ1-2, with 7 bases that match TRBD1. Germline trimming cut 4 bases from V and 8 bases from J; bases unmatched to any gene: 10. The CDR3 runs to 14 residues. Germline assignment: CDR1 LGHNA and CDR2 YSLEER. The chain's CDR3 is CASSRLRGQGGYTF. The CDR3 DNA follows: TGCGCCAGCAGCCGTCTAAGGGGGCAAGGAGGCTACACCTTC.

This clone appeared a few times. The V and J genes are TRBV5-4 and TRBJ1-4, with a possible D match to TRBD1 (5 bases). The CDR3 totals 15 residues. The V gene lost 0 bases and the J gene lost 8 bases, with 14 bases spanning the gap. Germline CDR1 is SGHNT and CDR2 is YYREEE (reference sequence). CDR3 in DNA: TGTGCCAGCAGCTTGGCTCCCGGGAGGGGCGAAAAACTGTTTTTT. Its translation: CASSLAPGRGEKLFF.

This chain uses TRBV30 with TRBJ1-6; 11 nucleotides line up with TRBD1. Germline CDR1 is GTSNPN and CDR2 is SVGIG (reference sequence). V dropped 5 bases and J dropped 9; count of bases not matched to a gene: 3. The CDR3 runs to 13 residues. The CDR3 nucleotides are TGTGCCTGGGCCGGGACAGGGGGTTCACCCCTCCACTTT. Encoded protein: CAWAGTGGSPLHF.

This sequence joins TRBV7-8 and TRBJ2-1; D is unclear. V was cut by 1 base and J by 0 bases, with 4 bases left in between. The length of the CDR3 is 14 residues. CDR1 is SGHVS, CDR2 FQNEAQ, per germline. The CDR3 here is CASSLGSSYNEQFF. CDR3 DNA: TGTGCCAGCAGCTTAGGCAGCTCCTACAATGAGCAGTTCTTC. Supplemented by reference TRBV7-8 and TRBJ2-1, the full variable domain reads GAGVSQSPRYKVAKRGQDVALRCDPISGHVSLFWYQQALGQGPEFLTYFQNEAQLDKSGLPSDRFFAERPEGSVSTLKIQRTQQEDSAVYLCASSLGSSYNEQFFGPGTRLTVL.

This chain connects TRBV2 to TRBJ2-1, with 8 bases fitting TRBD2. The germline V gene has CDR1 SNHLY and CDR2 FYNNEI. V trimming: 4 bases; J trimming: 0 bases; junction bases outside the gene matches: 2. This CDR3 has 15 residues. CDR3 in DNA: TGTGCCAGCAGTGTCCGGGGGGGCTCCTACAATGAGCAGTTCTTC. Amino acids: CASSVRGGSYNEQFF.